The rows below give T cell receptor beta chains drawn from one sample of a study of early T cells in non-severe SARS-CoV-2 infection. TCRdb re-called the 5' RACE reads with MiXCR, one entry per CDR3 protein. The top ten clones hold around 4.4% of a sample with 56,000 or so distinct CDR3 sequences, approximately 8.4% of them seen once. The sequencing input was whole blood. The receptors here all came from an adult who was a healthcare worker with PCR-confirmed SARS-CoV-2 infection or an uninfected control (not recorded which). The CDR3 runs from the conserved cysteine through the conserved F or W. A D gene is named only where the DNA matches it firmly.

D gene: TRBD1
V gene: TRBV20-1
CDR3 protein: CSAIGTGSMESPLHF

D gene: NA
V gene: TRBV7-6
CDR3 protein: CASSLNRPTGELFF

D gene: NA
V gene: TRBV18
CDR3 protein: CASSPVRGSGKAIQYF

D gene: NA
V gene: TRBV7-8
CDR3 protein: CASSAGLYGYTF

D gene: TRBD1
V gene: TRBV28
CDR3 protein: CASRNTGQANTEAFF

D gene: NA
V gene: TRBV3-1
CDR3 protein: CASTQRGVDYGYTF

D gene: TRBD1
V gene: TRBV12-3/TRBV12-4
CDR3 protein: CASSLGQLLSYNSPLHF

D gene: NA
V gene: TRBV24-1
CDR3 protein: CATSVDRAPKHGQFF

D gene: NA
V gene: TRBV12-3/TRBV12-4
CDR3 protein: CASSFRDRRNGYTF

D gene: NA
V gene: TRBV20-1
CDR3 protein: CSASRPTGEQYF

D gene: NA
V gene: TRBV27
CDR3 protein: CASSIKGPYGYTF

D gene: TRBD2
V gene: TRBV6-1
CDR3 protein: CASHTSGRSYEQYF

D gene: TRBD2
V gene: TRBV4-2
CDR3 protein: CASSPTLAGGLTGELFF

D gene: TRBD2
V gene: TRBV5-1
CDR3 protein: CASSLISGSLPTGELFF

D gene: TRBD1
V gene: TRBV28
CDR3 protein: CASSPTGGDTQYF

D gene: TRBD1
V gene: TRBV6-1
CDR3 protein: CASSEVRDRENF

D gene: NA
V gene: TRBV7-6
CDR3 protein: CASSNPRTDYNEQFF

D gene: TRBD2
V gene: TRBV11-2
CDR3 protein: CASSLEATSDNEQFF

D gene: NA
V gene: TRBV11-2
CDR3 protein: CASSLEGGIYNEQFF